These 8 T cell receptor beta chains were sequenced from one sample in a study of early T cells in non-severe SARS-CoV-2 infection. TCRdb reprocessed the 5' RACE reads with MiXCR, giving one entry per CDR3 protein. Among tens of thousands of distinct CDR3 sequences, 12% were seen once, and the ten largest hold about 1.7%. Sequencing input: whole blood. The receptor source for this set is an adult who was a healthcare worker with PCR-confirmed SARS-CoV-2 infection or an uninfected control (not recorded which).

Only a few counts were recorded for this clonotype. The chain has TRBV20-1 and TRBJ1-1; D might be TRBD1 (5 bases). Deletions cut 6 bases from V and 5 bases from J, with 16 bases between. There are 13 residues in the CDR3. CDR1 and CDR2 (germline): DFQATT, SNEGSKA (reference sequence). The CDR3 DNA sequence: TGCAGTGCCATCCTCCGGGGGAGGACTGAAGCTTTCTTT. Its translation is CSAILRGRTEAFF.

This rearrangement joins TRBV2 to TRBJ2-2, with a tentative D call TRBD1 (6 bases). CDR3 length: 14 residues. Germline V CDR1 and CDR2: SNHLY, FYNNEI. Trimming pared 7 bases from V and 6 bases from J, leaving 15 bases between. The CDR3 region is CASKWTAESGELFF. As DNA, the CDR3 is TGTGCCAGCAAGTGGACAGCGGAGTCCGGGGAGCTGTTTTTT.

The table lists this clonotype with many counts. The chain joins TRBV12-3 or TRBV12-4 to TRBJ2-3, with 8 positions matching TRBD2. The length of the CDR3 is 13 residues. Losses at the gene ends were 6 bases for V and 8 bases for J; bases not matched to a gene: 7. This CDR3 is CASSPGGAPTQYF. Written as DNA, the CDR3 is TGTGCCAGCAGCCCCGGGGGGGCCCCTACGCAGTATTTT.

The rearrangement uses TRBV2 and TRBJ1-5, with unresolved D. V lost 8 bases and J lost 3, with 11 bases in between. Germline values: CDR1 SNHLY, CDR2 FYNNEI. This CDR3 region has 13 residues. The CDR3 nucleotides are TGTGCCAGCCGGGGTGAAATCAATCAGCCCCAGCATTTT. Translating gives CASRGEINQPQHF.

Many counts were recorded for this clonotype. This chain joins TRBV7-2 and TRBJ2-1, with D tentatively TRBD1 (6 bases). The CDR3 is made up of 15 amino acids. V was shortened by 3 bases and J by 4 bases, with 13 bases between the two germline ends. Germline V CDR1 and CDR2: SGHTA, FQGNSA. In DNA form, the CDR3 reads TGTGCCAGCAGCTTGGCTAAGGGGGTATACAATGAGCAGTTCTTC. Translation: CASSLAKGVYNEQFF.

This clonotype was picked up one time. The chain links TRBV29-1 to TRBJ2-5; D may match TRBD1 or TRBD2 (5 bases each). Germline CDR1 reads SQVTM; CDR2 reads ANQGSEA. Trimming left V 7 bases short and J 7 bases short, with 22 bases between. The CDR3 is made up of 14 amino acids. The CDR3 reads CSAPRSGSLGTQYF. Here the CDR3 DNA reads TGCAGCGCCCCCCGGTCAGGGAGTTTGGGGACCCAGTACTTC.

The rearrangement links TRBV11-2 to TRBJ1-1; tentatively, D is TRBD1 (6 bases). The germline V gene has CDR1 SGHAT and CDR2 FQNNGV. Trimming cost V 5 bases and J 1 base, with 11 bases left between them. CDR3 size: 14 residues. CDR3 sequence: CASSPVGQNTEAFF. CDR3 nucleotide sequence: TGTGCCAGCAGCCCAGTGGGACAGAACACTGAAGCTTTCTTT.

This clonotype has more than one count but fewer than ten. This sequence joins TRBV6-6 and TRBJ2-5; tentatively, D is TRBD1 (5 bases). Germline V CDR1 and CDR2: MNHNY, SVGAGI (reference sequence). The V end was cut by 2 bases, the J end by 4 bases, with 14 bases between. CDR3 length equals 15 residues. The DNA of the CDR3 is TGTGCCAGCAGTTACATAGGGGTTGGCGGAGAGACCCAGTACTTC. It codes for CASSYIGVGGETQYF.